In this sample, the clone carrying this T cell receptor beta chain turned up a few times. Diabetic patients met standard criteria for type 1 or type 2 diabetes. The PCR template was genomic DNA. A primer set of 30 forward and 13 reverse primers amplified the CDR3. Each CDR3 protein gets one entry after TCRdb re-called the multiplex PCR reads with MiXCR. The profile shows 250,000 to 300,000 distinct CDR3 sequences, 40% to 50% of them singletons. CDR1 is SNHLY and CDR2 is FYNNEI in the germline V gene. The CDR3 sequence is 18 residues long. V shed 4 bases and J 0 bases; nucleotides not matched to a gene: 4. The sample is drawn from a study of type 1 and type 2 diabetes patients. Study context: Magnetic bead positive selection isolated CD4+ or CD8+ T cells from PBMCs. The whole study generated some 20,000,000 paired-end reads.

The sequencing input was peripheral blood mononuclear cells (PBMCs). The sequence was obtained from a man younger than 35 with type 2 diabetes. J is TRBJ1-6 and V is TRBV2, with 12 nucleotides matching TRBD1. The CDR3 is CASSGDRGRSSYNSPLHF. CDR3 DNA: TGTGCCAGCAGTGGGGACAGGGGGCGAAGCTCCTATAATTCACCCCTCCACTTT.